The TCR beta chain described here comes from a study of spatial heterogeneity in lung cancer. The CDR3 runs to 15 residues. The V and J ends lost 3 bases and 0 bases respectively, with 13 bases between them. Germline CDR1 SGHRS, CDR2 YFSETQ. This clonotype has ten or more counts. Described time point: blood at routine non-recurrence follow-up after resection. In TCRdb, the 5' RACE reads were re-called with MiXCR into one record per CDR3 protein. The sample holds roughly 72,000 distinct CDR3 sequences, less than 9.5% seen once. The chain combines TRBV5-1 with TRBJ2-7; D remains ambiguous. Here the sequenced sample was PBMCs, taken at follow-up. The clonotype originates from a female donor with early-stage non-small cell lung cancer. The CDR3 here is CASSSRPASSYEQYF. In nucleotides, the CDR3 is TGCGCCAGCAGCTCTCGGCCAGCGAGCTCCTACGAGCAGTACTTC.